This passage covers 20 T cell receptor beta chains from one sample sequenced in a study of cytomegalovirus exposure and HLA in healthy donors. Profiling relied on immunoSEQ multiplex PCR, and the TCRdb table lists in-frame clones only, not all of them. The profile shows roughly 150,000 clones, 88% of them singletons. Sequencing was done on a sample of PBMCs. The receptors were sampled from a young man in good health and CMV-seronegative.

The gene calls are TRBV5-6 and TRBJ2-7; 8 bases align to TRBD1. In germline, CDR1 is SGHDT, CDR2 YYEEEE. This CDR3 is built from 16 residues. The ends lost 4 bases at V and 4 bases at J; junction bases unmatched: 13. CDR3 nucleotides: TGTGCCAGCAGCGCCGGACAGGGAAAAGGATCTTACGAGCAGTACTTC. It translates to CASSAGQGKGSYEQYF.

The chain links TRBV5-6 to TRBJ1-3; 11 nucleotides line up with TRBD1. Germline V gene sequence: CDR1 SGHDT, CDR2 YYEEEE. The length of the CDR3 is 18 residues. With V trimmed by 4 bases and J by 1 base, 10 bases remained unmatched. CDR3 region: CASSPGQGALFSGNTIYF. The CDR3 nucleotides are TGTGCCAGCAGCCCTGGACAGGGGGCATTGTTTTCTGGAAACACCATATATTTT.

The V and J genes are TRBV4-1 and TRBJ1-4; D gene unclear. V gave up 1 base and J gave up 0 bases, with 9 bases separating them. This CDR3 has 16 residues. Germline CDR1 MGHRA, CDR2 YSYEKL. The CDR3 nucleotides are TGCGCCAGCAGCCAAGGAAGGAGCGCAACTAATGAAAAACTGTTTTTT. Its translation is CASSQGRSATNEKLFF.

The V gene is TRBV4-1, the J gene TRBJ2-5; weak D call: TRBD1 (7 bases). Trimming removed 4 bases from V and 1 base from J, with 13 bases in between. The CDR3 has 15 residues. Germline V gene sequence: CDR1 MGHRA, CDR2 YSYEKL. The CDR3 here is CASSPRDRLQETQYF. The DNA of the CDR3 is TGCGCCAGCAGCCCGCGGGACAGACTCCAAGAGACCCAGTACTTC.

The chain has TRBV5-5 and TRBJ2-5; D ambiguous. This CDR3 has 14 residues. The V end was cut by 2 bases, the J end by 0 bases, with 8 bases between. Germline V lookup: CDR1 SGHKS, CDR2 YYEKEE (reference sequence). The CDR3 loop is CASSFDTNQETQYF. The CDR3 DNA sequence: TGTGCCAGCAGCTTCGACACAAACCAAGAGACCCAGTACTTC.

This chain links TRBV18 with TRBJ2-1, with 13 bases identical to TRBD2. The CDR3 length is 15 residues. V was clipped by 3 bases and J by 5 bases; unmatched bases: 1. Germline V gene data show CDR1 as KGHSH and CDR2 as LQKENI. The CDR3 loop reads CASSPGLAGNNEQFF. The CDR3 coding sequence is TGTGCCAGCTCACCGGGACTAGCGGGAAACAATGAGCAGTTCTTC.

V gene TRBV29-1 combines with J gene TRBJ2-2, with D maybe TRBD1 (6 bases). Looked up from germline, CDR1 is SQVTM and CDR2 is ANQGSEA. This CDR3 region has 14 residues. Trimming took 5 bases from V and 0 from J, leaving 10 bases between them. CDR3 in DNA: TGCAGCGTTTTGGGACACTCGAACACCGGGGAGCTGTTTTTT. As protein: CSVLGHSNTGELFF.

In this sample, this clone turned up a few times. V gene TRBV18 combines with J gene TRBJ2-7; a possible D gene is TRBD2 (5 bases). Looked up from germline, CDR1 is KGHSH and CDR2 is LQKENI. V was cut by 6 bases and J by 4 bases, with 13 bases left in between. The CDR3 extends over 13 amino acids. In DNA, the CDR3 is TGTGCCAGCTCCCTTTTGAGGGATTACGAGCAGTACGTC. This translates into CASSLLRDYEQYV.

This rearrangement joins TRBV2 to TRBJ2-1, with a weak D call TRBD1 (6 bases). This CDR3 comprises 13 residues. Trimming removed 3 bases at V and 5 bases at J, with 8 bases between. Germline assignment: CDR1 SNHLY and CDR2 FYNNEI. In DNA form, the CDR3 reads TGTGCCAGCAGTGATTACAGGGACAATGAGCAGTTCTTC. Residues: CASSDYRDNEQFF.

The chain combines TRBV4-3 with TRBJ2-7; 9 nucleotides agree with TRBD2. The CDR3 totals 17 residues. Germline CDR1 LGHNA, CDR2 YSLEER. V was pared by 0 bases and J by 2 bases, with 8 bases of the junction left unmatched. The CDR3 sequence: CASSQDLSSGRTYEQYF. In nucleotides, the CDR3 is TGCGCCAGCAGCCAAGATCTAAGTAGCGGGAGAACCTACGAGCAGTACTTC.

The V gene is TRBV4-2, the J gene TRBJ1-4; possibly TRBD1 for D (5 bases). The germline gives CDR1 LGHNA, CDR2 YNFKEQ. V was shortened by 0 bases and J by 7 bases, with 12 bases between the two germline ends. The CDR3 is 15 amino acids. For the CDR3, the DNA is TGTGCCAGCAGCCAAGACAGGGAGGGTGGTGAAAAACTGTTTTTT. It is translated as CASSQDREGGEKLFF.

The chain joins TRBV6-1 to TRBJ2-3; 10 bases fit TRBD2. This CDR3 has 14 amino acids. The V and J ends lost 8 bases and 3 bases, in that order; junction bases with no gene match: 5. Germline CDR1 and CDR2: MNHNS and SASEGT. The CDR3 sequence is CASFGLAETDTQYF. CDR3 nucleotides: TGTGCCAGCTTCGGACTAGCGGAGACAGATACGCAGTATTTT.

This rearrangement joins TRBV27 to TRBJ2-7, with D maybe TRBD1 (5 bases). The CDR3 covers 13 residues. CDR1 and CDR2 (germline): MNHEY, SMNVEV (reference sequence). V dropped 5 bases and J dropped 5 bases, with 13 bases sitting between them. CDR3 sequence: CASSPRVAHEQYF. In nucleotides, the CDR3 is TGTGCCAGCAGTCCCAGGGTCGCCCACGAGCAGTACTTC.

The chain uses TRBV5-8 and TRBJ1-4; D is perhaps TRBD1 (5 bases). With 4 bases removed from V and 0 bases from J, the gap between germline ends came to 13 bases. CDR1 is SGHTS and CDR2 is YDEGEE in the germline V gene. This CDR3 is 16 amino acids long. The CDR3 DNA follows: TGTGCCAGCAGCGAGCCCGGGACTGCAACTAATGAAAAACTGTTTTTT. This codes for CASSEPGTATNEKLFF.

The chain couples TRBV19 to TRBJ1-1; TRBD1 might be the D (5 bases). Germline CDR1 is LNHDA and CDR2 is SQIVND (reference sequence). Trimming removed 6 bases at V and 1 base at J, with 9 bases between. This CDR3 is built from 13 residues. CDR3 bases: TGTGCCAGTAGCTCGGGGGGGAACACTGAAGCTTTCTTT. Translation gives CASSSGGNTEAFF.

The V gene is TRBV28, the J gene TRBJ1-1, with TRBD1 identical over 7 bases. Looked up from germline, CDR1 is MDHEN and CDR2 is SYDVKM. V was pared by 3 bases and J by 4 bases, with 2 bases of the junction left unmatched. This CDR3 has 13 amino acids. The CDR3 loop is CASSFTGATEAFF. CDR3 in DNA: TGTGCCAGCAGTTTTACAGGGGCCACTGAAGCTTTCTTT.

The CDR3 reads CASSSSGRDREQFF. Written as DNA, the CDR3 is TGTGCCAGCAGCTCAAGCGGGAGGGACAGGGAGCAGTTCTTC. V gene TRBV13 combines with J gene TRBJ2-1, with 10 nucleotides matching TRBD2. CDR1 is PRHDT, CDR2 FYEKMQ, per germline (reference sequence). The CDR3 loop spans 14 amino acids. The trim removed 4 bases at V and 10 bases at J, leaving 7 bases unmatched.

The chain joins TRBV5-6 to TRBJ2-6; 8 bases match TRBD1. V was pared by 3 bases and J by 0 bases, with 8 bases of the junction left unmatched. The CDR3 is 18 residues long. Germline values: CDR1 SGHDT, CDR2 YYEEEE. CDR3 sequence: CASSSPGQGLSGANVLTF. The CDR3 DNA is TGTGCCAGCAGCTCCCCCGGACAGGGACTCTCTGGGGCCAACGTCCTGACTTTC.

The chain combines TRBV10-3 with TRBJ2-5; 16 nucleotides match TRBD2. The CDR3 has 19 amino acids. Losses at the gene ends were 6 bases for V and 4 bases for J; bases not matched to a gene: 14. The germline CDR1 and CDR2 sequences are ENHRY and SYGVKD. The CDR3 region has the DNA TGTGCCATCAGGAATACCGGGACTAGCGGGGGGGCCGTGCGAGAGACCCAGTACTTC. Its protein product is CAIRNTGTSGGAVRETQYF.

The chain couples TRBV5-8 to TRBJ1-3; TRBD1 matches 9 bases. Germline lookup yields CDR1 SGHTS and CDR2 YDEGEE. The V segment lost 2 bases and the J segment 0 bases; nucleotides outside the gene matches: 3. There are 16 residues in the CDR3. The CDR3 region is CASSFWTGDSGNTIYF. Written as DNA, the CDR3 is TGTGCCAGCAGCTTCTGGACAGGGGACTCTGGAAACACCATATATTTT.